Here is one T cell receptor beta chain with its context. These data come from a study of T cell changes during pregnancy in multiple sclerosis. This CDR3 spans 18 amino acids. Germline-derived CDR1 and CDR2 are SGHAT and FQNNGV. Losses at the gene ends were 1 base for V and 2 bases for J; bases not matched to a gene: 6. Generated by immunoSEQ multiplex PCR, the TCRdb table keeps only in-frame clones and is missing some. The sample yields about 49,000 clones, 90% seen once. The TCR sequence derives from a female donor in good health, enrolled as a control in a pregnancy study. J is TRBJ2-7 and V is TRBV11-2; 15 nucleotides line up with TRBD2. The sample consisted of peripheral blood, taken after pregnancy. CDR3 loop: CASSLGGTSGRLTYEQYF. CDR3 nucleotides: TGTGCCAGCAGCTTAGGGGGGACTAGCGGGAGGTTGACCTACGAGCAGTACTTC.